The 15 T cell receptor beta chains given below trace back to one sample, sequenced in a study of response to subunit inactivated influenza vaccine. TCRdb called the RT-PCR reads again in MiXCR, with one record for every CDR3 protein. The sample records around 190,000 distinct CDR3 sequences, about 10% being singletons. The sequences come from non-naive T cells sorted from PBMCs, collected on the day of vaccination. These receptors came from a man over 45 who received an inactivated influenza vaccine.

The genes are TRBV20-1 and TRBJ2-1; 10 bases match TRBD2. There are 20 residues in the CDR3. Germline CDR1 and CDR2: DFQATT and SNEGSKA (reference sequence). Losses at the gene ends were 6 bases for V and 6 bases for J; bases not matched to a gene: 26. The CDR3 here is CSANWLPSGRDQPTTNEQFF. DNA of the CDR3: TGCAGTGCCAACTGGCTACCAAGCGGGAGGGACCAACCTACCACCAATGAGCAGTTCTTC.

The chain has TRBV20-1 and TRBJ2-7; no firm D call. This CDR3 contains 12 residues. Trimming pared 5 bases from V and 3 bases from J, leaving 11 bases between. Per the germline V gene, CDR1 is DFQATT and CDR2 is SNEGSKA (reference sequence). The CDR3 loop is CSARRTDYEQYF. The CDR3 DNA sequence: TGCAGTGCTCGACGGACGGACTACGAGCAGTACTTC.

This clonotype was found a few times. The V call is TRBV30, the J call TRBJ2-1, with 7 bases lining up with TRBD2. Germline CDR1 GTSNPN, CDR2 SVGIG (reference sequence). The CDR3 has 14 amino acids. V was pared by 2 bases and J by 2 bases, with 3 bases of the junction left unmatched. CDR3 sequence (DNA): TGTGCCTGGAGTCGCGGGGGAACCTACAATGAGCAGTTCTTC. This sequence encodes CAWSRGGTYNEQFF.

This clonotype was counted only a few times. A junction end diverges from the germline sequence, so it may reflect a read error. The chain carries TRBV20-1 and TRBJ2-7; 8 positions agree with TRBD2. Germline assignment: CDR1 DFQATT and CDR2 SNEGSKA (reference sequence). This CDR3 region has 18 residues. CDR3 sequence: CSARGGAGGLLTPLRPGF. CDR3 DNA: TGCAGTGCGAGAGGTGGCGCGGGGGGCCTACTAACTCCCTTAAGACCCGGCTTC.

The rearrangement uses TRBV7-6 and TRBJ2-7; possible D gene TRBD2, 5 bases. The CDR3 sequence is 14 residues long. CDR1 SGHVS and CDR2 FNYEAQ come from the germline V gene. With 4 bases removed from V and 7 bases from J, the gap between germline ends came to 17 bases. As DNA, the CDR3 is TGTGCCAGCAGCTCCACATGGAATCCGGGGGAGCAGTACTTC. This gives the protein CASSSTWNPGEQYF.

This clonotype was seen more than once but under ten times. The V and J genes are TRBV12-3 or TRBV12-4 and TRBJ2-1, with D possibly called TRBD1 or TRBD2 (5 bases each). The CDR3 totals 13 residues. Trimming shortened V by 5 bases and J by 8 bases, and 13 bases separated the two germline ends. In DNA, the CDR3 is TGTGCCAGCAGTAGGGCAGGGCGGGATGAGCAGTTCTTC. Protein: CASSRAGRDEQFF.

This clonotype was seen only a few times. The rearrangement joins TRBV7-2 to TRBJ2-1; a possible D gene is TRBD1 (6 bases). V dropped 5 bases and J dropped 4 bases, with 9 bases sitting between them. This CDR3 spans 13 amino acids. Germline V gene sequence: CDR1 SGHTA, CDR2 FQGNSA. DNA for the CDR3: TGTGCCAGCAGCGGGGGCCCATACAATGAGCAGTTCTTC. Translating gives CASSGGPYNEQFF.

This clonotype was counted between two and nine times. The DNA for the CDR3 is TGTGCCAGCAGTTTGGGACAGGGCATCTTCTATGGCTACACCTTC. Translating gives CASSLGQGIFYGYTF. The J gene is TRBJ1-2, the V gene TRBV12-3 or TRBV12-4, with TRBD1 matching over 9 bases. This CDR3 is 15 amino acids long. The junction had 6 bases not matched to a gene; V was cut back by 3 bases and J by 4 bases.

The V and J genes are TRBV5-6 and TRBJ2-2, with D unresolved. Between the trimmed V and J ends, which lost 1 base and 8 bases, there was a span of 12 bases. The CDR3 length is 14 residues. Germline V gene sequence: CDR1 SGHDT, CDR2 YYEEEE. CDR3 loop: CASSLRKLLGELFF. The CDR3 bases are TGTGCCAGCAGCTTGCGGAAACTCTTAGGGGAGCTGTTTTTT.

This chain connects TRBV29-1 to TRBJ2-3; perhaps TRBD1 as D (6 bases). The CDR3 totals 14 residues. Trimming shortened V by 8 bases and J by 1 base, and 16 bases separated the two germline ends. Germline V gives CDR1 SQVTM, CDR2 ANQGSEA. CDR3 in DNA: TGCAGCCTCAAGGAGGCAGGGGGCACAGATACGCAGTATTTT. It encodes CSLKEAGGTDTQYF.

There are a few counts of this clonotype. This chain joins TRBV20-1 and TRBJ2-2, with D hard to call. The V end lost 3 bases, the J end lost 6 bases, and 11 bases lay between the germline ends. The CDR3 has 13 residues. Germline CDR1 is DFQATT and CDR2 is SNEGSKA (reference sequence). The CDR3 DNA follows: TGCAGTGCTAGTGCCAGCGAAGCCGGGGAGCTGTTTTTT. Its protein product is CSASASEAGELFF.

This clonotype was counted ten times or more. The J gene is TRBJ1-4, the V gene TRBV28; TRBD1 might be the D (6 bases). V lost 4 bases and J 3 bases, leaving 21 bases between the germline ends. From germline, CDR1 is MDHEN and CDR2 SYDVKM. This CDR3 has 18 amino acids. CDR3 in DNA: TGTGCCAGCAGTTCATTCAGGGGCCGAGGGTGGGCTAATGAAAAACTGTTTTTT. Protein sequence: CASSSFRGRGWANEKLFF.

This chain links TRBV5-1 with TRBJ1-2; D call uncertain. Deletions cut 0 bases from V and 7 bases from J, with 7 bases between. Germline V gene lookup returns CDR1 SGHRS and CDR2 YFSETQ. CDR3 length equals 12 residues. In DNA, the CDR3 is TGCGCCAGCAGCTTGGAGCGGGCTGGCTACACCTTC. It yields the protein CASSLERAGYTF.

This clonotype has ten or more counts. This sequence joins TRBV6-2 or TRBV6-3 and TRBJ1-2; D unclear. V gave up 4 bases and J gave up 7 bases, with 13 bases separating them. Germline V gene data show CDR1 as MNHEY and CDR2 as SVGEGT. The CDR3 has 13 residues. The CDR3 DNA reads TGTGCCAGCAGTTTCAGGAGTGCCTCTGGCTACACCTTC. It codes for CASSFRSASGYTF.

The chain recombines TRBV12-3 or TRBV12-4 with TRBJ1-4; D is undetermined. CDR3 size: 14 residues. V lost 0 bases and J lost 3, with 5 bases in between. CDR3 DNA sequence: TGTGCCAGCAGTTTAGCGTTATCTAATGAAAAACTGTTTTTT. Its protein is CASSLALSNEKLFF.